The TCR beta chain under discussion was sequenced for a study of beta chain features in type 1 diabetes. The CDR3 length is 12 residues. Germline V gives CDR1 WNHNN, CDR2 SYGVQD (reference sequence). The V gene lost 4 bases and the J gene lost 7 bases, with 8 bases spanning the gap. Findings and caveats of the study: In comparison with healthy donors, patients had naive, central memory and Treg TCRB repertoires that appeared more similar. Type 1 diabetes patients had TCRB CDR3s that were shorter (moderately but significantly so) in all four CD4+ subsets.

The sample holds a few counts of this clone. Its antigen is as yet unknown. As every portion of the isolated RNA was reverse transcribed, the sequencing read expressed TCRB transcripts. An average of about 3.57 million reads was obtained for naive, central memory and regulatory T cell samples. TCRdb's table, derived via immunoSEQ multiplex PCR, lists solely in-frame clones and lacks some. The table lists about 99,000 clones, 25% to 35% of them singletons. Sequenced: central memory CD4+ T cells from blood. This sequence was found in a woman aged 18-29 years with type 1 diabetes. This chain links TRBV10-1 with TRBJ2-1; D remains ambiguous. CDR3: CASSAGRNEQFF. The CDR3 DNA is TGCGCCAGCAGTGCCGGCAGGAATGAGCAGTTCTTC.